Listed here are 10 T cell receptor beta chains from one sample, sequenced in a study of shared clonotypes between healthy human individuals (dated by TCRdb to the early 2020s). CD8 naive samples consisted of CD45RO-negative cells that were positively selected for CCR7, yielding a CD45RA+CCR7+ population without TemRA cells. Receptor amplification or capture employed the immunoSEQ multiplex PCR assay. TCRdb obtained this table from immuneACCESS and retained in-frame rearrangements with V and J assigned. These tables miss some clones; where compared with another copy, unresolved V genes account for less than half of the shortfall, and the remainder is unexplained. This sample has about 600,000 clones in its table, and 95% to 98% of those were observed once. The ten biggest clones cover roughly 0.29% of the sample. The sequenced sample was naive CD8+ T cells sorted from blood. The cell subset or site label corresponds to: CD45RA+CCR7+. All receptors derive from a man aged 25-45 years in good health.

J is TRBJ2-7 and V is TRBV19; D possibly corresponds to TRBD2 (6 bases). Germline lookup yields CDR1 LNHDA and CDR2 SQIVND (reference sequence). This CDR3 has 14 residues. Trimming removed 5 bases from V and 6 bases from J, with 17 bases in between. The CDR3 nucleotides are TGTGCCAGTAGTCCAACCGGGAGTTCCCCCGAGCAGTACTTC. Residues: CASSPTGSSPEQYF. The full variable domain, its missing parts supplied by reference TRBV19 and TRBJ2-7, is DGGITQSPKYLFRKEGQNVTLSCEQNLNHDAMYWYRQDPGQGLRLIYYSQIVNDFQKGDIAEGYSVSREKKESFPLTVTSAQKNPTAFYLCASSPTGSSPEQYFGPGTRLTVT.

The chain has TRBV7-6 and TRBJ2-7; a weak D match, TRBD2 (5 bases). The CDR3 sequence is 14 residues long. V lost 4 bases, J lost 3 bases, and 13 bases lay in between. Germline lookup yields CDR1 SGHVS and CDR2 FNYEAQ. The CDR3 nucleotides are TGTGCCAGCAGCTCCGGACTGGCCCACTACGAGCAGTACTTC. It codes for CASSSGLAHYEQYF.

The gene calls are TRBV5-4 and TRBJ2-2; no reliable D call. Trimming pared 4 bases from V and 0 bases from J, leaving 19 bases between. The CDR3 runs to 18 residues. Germline V gene sequence: CDR1 SGHNT, CDR2 YYREEE (reference sequence). CDR3 sequence reads: CASSGDYFVATNTGELFF. The CDR3 bases are TGTGCCAGCAGCGGGGATTACTTCGTGGCTACGAACACCGGGGAGCTGTTTTTT.

The chain recombines TRBV15 with TRBJ1-2, with 7 bases lining up with TRBD1. V dropped 0 bases and J dropped 2; count of bases not matched to a gene: 9. The germline gives CDR1 LNHNV, CDR2 YYDKDF (reference sequence). CDR3 length: 17 amino acids. The CDR3 sequence is CATSRDLTGVPNYGYTF. CDR3 nucleotide sequence: TGTGCCACCAGCAGAGATCTCACAGGGGTCCCCAACTATGGCTACACCTTC.

J is TRBJ2-7 and V is TRBV9, with TRBD2 as a possible D gene (7 bases). Germline values: CDR1 SGDLS, CDR2 YYNGEE. V was pared by 5 bases and J by 2 bases, with 17 bases between. The CDR3 totals 15 residues. The CDR3 bases are TGTGCCAGCAGTATAGGGGGGGACATCCCCTACGAGCAGTACTTC. Residues: CASSIGGDIPYEQYF.

The rearrangement links TRBV27 to TRBJ1-5, with D unresolved. Germline V lookup: CDR1 MNHEY, CDR2 SMNVEV (reference sequence). Deletions cut 3 bases from V and 5 bases from J, with 8 bases between. CDR3 length: 13 residues. Here the CDR3 reads CASSFTTYQPQHF. The CDR3 DNA reads as TGTGCCAGCAGTTTTACGACTTATCAGCCCCAGCATTTT.

The gene calls are TRBV7-9 and TRBJ2-1; 8 nucleotides agree with TRBD2. Per germline, CDR1 SEHNR and CDR2 FQNEAQ (reference sequence). Trimming removed 0 bases from V and 9 bases from J; junction bases left unmatched: 1. There are 13 residues in the CDR3. DNA for the CDR3: TGTGCCAGCAGCTTAGCGACTAGCGTTGAGCAGTTCTTC. It yields the protein CASSLATSVEQFF.

V gene TRBV29-1 combines with J gene TRBJ2-1, with TRBD2 matching 7 bases. With 4 bases clipped from V and 0 bases from J, the junction kept 3 bases outside the gene matches. CDR1 is SQVTM and CDR2 is ANQGSEA in the germline V gene. This CDR3 has 14 amino acids. The CDR3 DNA sequence: TGCAGCGTTGGTGGCGGGAGCTCCTACAATGAGCAGTTCTTC. Its translation is CSVGGGSSYNEQFF.

The table lists this clone with a count of one. This CDR3 is CASSSRNSNQPQHF. Here the CDR3 DNA reads TGTGCCAGCAGCTCGAGGAATAGCAATCAGCCCCAGCATTTT. This rearrangement joins TRBV7-9 to TRBJ1-5; D not resolved. The V gene's germline CDR1 is SEHNR and CDR2 FQNEAQ (reference sequence). This CDR3 is 14 amino acids long. The V end was cut by 4 bases, the J end by 0 bases, with 7 bases between. Combining the CDR3 with reference TRBV7-9 and TRBJ1-5 gives the whole variable domain DTGVSQNPRHKITKRGQNVTFRCDPISEHNRLYWYRQTLGQGPEFLTYFQNEAQLEKSRLLSDRFSAERPKGSFSTLEIQRTEQGDSAMYLCASSSRNSNQPQHFGDGTRLSIL.

V is TRBV18 and J is TRBJ1-4; perhaps TRBD1 as D (5 bases). CDR3 length: 15 amino acids. V shed 0 bases and J shed 8 bases, with 13 bases lying between them. From germline, CDR1 is KGHSH and CDR2 LQKENI. The CDR3 spells CASSPPSRVREKLFF. The CDR3 region has the DNA TGTGCCAGCTCACCACCGTCCAGGGTACGGGAAAAACTGTTTTTT.